What follows are 5 T cell receptor beta chains derived from one specimen sequenced in a study of Tregs in tolerant kidney transplant recipients. Using immunoSEQ multiplex PCR, the repertoire was profiled, and TCRdb retains in-frame clones only, with some absent. This sample has around 70,000 clones, with approximately 92% found just once. Source: CD8+ T cells from blood, taken before the transplant. These TCRs come from a human donor who received a combined kidney and bone marrow transplant.

As for this clone: This sample includes further DNA sequences coding for the same CDR3. This chain links TRBV19 with TRBJ2-7; 12 bases map to TRBD1. The CDR3 is 15 residues long. Germline V gives CDR1 LNHDA, CDR2 SQIVND (reference sequence). V shed 5 bases and J 4 bases; nucleotides not matched to a gene: 6. CDR3 loop: CASSSGTGGFYEQYF. In DNA form, the CDR3 reads TGTGCCAGTAGTTCCGGGACAGGGGGCTTTTACGAGCAGTACTTC. The full variable domain, rest sourced from reference TRBV19 and TRBJ2-7, is DGGITQSPKYLFRKEGQNVTLSCEQNLNHDAMYWYRQDPGQGLRLIYYSQIVNDFQKGDIAEGYSVSREKKESFPLTVTSAQKNPTAFYLCASSSGTGGFYEQYFGPGTRLTVT.

The chain links TRBV27 to TRBJ1-1, with 7 bases matching TRBD1. Germline V lookup: CDR1 MNHEY, CDR2 SMNVEV (reference sequence). V shed 5 bases and J 5 bases; nucleotides not matched to a gene: 11. The CDR3 loop spans 15 amino acids. The CDR3: CASSPLLAGGTEAFF. CDR3 nucleotides: TGTGCCAGCAGTCCGCTCCTCGCAGGGGGTACTGAAGCTTTCTTT.

As concerns this clone: The sample holds other DNA sequences that translate to the same CDR3. CDR3 DNA: TGTGCCAGCAGCTTCTCCATAGATAATTCACCCCTCCACTTT. As protein: CASSFSIDNSPLHF. The gene calls are TRBV5-4 and TRBJ1-6; D not resolved. In germline, CDR1 is SGHNT, CDR2 YYREEE (reference sequence). This CDR3 has 14 residues. V was shortened by 2 bases and J by 5 bases, with 8 bases between the two germline ends.

V and J are TRBV19 and TRBJ1-2; TRBD1 might be the D (6 bases). The germline gives CDR1 LNHDA, CDR2 SQIVND (reference sequence). Trimming removed 5 bases from V and 0 bases from J, with 22 bases in between. CDR3 length: 18 residues. In nucleotides, the CDR3 is TGTGCCAGTAGTTGGGGGGGCCTTGCTCATTATACTAACTATGGCTACACCTTC. Its protein is CASSWGGLAHYTNYGYTF. The variable domain in full, with the rest retrieved from reference TRBV19 and TRBJ1-2, is DGGITQSPKYLFRKEGQNVTLSCEQNLNHDAMYWYRQDPGQGLRLIYYSQIVNDFQKGDIAEGYSVSREKKESFPLTVTSAQKNPTAFYLCASSWGGLAHYTNYGYTFGSGTRLTVV.

The chain employs TRBV5-4 and TRBJ2-7, with a weak D call TRBD2 (6 bases). The CDR3 has 14 amino acids. V dropped 3 bases and J dropped 4 bases, with 14 bases sitting between them. Germline CDR1 reads SGHNT; CDR2 reads YYREEE (reference sequence). The CDR3 DNA sequence: TGTGCCAGCAGCTATTTGGGGGGTGGATACGAGCAGTACTTC. This codes for CASSYLGGGYEQYF. The complete variable domain, with remaining parts taken from reference TRBV5-4 and TRBJ2-7, reads ETGVTQSPTHLIKTRGQQVTLRCSSQSGHNTVSWYQQALGQGPQFIFQYYREEENGRGNFPPRFSGLQFPNYSSELNVNALELDDSALYLCASSYLGGGYEQYFGPGTRLTVT.